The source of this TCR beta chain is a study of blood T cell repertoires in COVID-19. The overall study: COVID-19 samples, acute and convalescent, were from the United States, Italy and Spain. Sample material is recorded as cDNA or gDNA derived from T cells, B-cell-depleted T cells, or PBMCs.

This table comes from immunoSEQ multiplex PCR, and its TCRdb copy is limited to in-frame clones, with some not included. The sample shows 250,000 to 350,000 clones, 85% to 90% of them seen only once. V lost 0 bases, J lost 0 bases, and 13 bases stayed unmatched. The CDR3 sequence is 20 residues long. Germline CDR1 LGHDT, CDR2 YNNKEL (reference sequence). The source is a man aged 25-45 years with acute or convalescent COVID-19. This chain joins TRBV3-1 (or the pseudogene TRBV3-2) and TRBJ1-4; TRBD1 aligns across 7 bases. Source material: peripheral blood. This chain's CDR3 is CASSQERGRGLHSTNEKLFF. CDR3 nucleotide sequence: TGTGCCAGCAGCCAAGAGAGGGGGCGAGGGCTCCATTCAACTAATGAAAAACTGTTTTTT.